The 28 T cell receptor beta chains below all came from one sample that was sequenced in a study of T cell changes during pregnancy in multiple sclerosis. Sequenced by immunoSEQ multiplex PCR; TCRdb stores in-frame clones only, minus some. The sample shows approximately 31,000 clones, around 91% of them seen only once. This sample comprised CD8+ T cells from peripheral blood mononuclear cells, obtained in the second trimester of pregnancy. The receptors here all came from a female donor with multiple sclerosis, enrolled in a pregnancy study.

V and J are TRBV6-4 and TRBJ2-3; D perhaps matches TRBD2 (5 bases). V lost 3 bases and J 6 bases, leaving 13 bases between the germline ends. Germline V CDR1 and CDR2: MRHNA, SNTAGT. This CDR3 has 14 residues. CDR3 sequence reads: CASSEEGEGDTQYF. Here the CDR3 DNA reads TGTGCCAGCAGTGAAGAGGGAGAGGGTGATACGCAGTATTTT.

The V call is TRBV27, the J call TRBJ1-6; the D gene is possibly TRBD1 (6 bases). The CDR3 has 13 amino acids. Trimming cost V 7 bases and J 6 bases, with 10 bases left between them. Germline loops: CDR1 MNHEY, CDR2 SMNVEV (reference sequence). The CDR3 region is CASTDRPNSPLHF. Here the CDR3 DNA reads TGTGCCAGCACAGACAGGCCTAATTCACCCCTCCACTTT.

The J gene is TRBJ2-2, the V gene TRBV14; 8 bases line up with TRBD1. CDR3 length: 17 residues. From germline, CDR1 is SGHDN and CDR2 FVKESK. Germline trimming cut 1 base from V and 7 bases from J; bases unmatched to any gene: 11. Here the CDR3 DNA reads TGTGCCAGCAGCCAAGTAGGGTGGGACAGGAGAGGCGGGGAGCTGTTTTTT. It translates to CASSQVGWDRRGGELFF.

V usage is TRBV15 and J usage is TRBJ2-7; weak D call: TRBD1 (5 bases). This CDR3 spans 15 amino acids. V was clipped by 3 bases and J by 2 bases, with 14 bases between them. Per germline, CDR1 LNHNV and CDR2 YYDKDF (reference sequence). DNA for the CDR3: TGTGCCACCAGCAGGTCCCAGGGTCTCCCCTACGAGCAGTACTTC. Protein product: CATSRSQGLPYEQYF.

The CDR3 loop reads CASSPWGRERETQYF. CDR3 in DNA: TGTGCCAGCAGCCCTTGGGGGCGGGAGAGAGAGACCCAGTACTTC. The chain employs TRBV7-9 and TRBJ2-5, with a weak D call TRBD2 (7 bases). The CDR3 consists of 15 residues. Germline V gene sequence: CDR1 SEHNR, CDR2 FQNEAQ (reference sequence). V lost 5 bases, J lost 4 bases, and 17 bases lay in between. The variable domain in full, with the rest retrieved from reference TRBV7-9 and TRBJ2-5, is DTGVSQNPRHKITKRGQNVTFRCDPISEHNRLYWYRQTLGQGPEFLTYFQNEAQLEKSRLLSDRFSAERPKGSFSTLEIQRTEQGDSAMYLCASSPWGRERETQYFGPGTRLLVL.

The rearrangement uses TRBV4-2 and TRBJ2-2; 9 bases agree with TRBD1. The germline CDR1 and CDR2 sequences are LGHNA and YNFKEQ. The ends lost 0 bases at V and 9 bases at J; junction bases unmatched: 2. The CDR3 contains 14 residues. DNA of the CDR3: TGTGCCAGCAGCCAAGAGGGACAGGGAAGGGAGCTGTTTTTT. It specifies CASSQEGQGRELFF.

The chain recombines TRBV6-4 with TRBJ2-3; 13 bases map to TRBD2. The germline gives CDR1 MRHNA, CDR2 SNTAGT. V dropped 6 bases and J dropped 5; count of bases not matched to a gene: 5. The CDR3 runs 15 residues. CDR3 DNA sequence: TGTGCCAGCAGCCGGACTAGCGGGAGTGTAGATACGCAGTATTTT. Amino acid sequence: CASSRTSGSVDTQYF.

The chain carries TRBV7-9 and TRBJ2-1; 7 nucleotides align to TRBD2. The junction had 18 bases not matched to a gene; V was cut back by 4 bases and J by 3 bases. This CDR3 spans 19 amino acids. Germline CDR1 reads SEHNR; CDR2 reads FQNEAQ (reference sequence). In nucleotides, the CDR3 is TGTGCCAGCAGCTCACTTTCAGCGGGAACGCTCCTCAACTACAATGAGCAGTTCTTC. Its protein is CASSSLSAGTLLNYNEQFF.

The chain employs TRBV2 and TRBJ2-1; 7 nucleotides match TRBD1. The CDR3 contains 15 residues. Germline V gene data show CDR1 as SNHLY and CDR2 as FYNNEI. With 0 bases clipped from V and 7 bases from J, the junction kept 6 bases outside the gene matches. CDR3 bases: TGTGCCAGCAGTGAAGCTGGGACAGAGTCGAATGAGCAGTTCTTC. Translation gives CASSEAGTESNEQFF.

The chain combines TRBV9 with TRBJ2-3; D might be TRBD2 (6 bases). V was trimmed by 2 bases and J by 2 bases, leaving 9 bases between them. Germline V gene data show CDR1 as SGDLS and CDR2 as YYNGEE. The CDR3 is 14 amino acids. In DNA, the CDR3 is TGTGCCAGCAGCGTTAGCGGTAACACAGATACGCAGTATTTT. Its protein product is CASSVSGNTDTQYF. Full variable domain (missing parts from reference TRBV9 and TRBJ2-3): DSGVTQTPKHLITATGQRVTLRCSPRSGDLSVYWYQQSLDQGLQFLIQYYNGEERAKGNILERFSAQQFPDLHSELNLSSLELGDSALYFCASSVSGNTDTQYFGPGTRLTVL.

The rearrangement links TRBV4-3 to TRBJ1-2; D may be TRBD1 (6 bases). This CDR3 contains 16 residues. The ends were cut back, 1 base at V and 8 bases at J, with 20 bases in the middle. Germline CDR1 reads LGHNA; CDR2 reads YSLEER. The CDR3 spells CASSQGQAGNLQGYTF. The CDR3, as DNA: TGCGCCAGCAGCCAAGGACAGGCAGGAAATCTTCAGGGCTACACCTTC.

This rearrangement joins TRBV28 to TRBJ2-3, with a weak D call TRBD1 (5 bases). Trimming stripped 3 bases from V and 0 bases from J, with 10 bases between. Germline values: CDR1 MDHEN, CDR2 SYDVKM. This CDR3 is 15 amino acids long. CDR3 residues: CASSLGQTSTDTQYF. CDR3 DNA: TGTGCCAGCAGTTTGGGGCAGACGAGCACAGATACGCAGTATTTT.

The CDR3 here is CATSQTGYTEAFF. CDR3 DNA sequence: TGTGCCACCAGCCAGACGGGTTACACTGAAGCTTTCTTT. The rearrangement links TRBV15 to TRBJ1-1; no clear D. CDR1 LNHNV and CDR2 YYDKDF come from the germline V gene (reference sequence). With 5 bases removed from V and 3 bases from J, the gap between germline ends came to 10 bases. The CDR3 is 13 residues long.

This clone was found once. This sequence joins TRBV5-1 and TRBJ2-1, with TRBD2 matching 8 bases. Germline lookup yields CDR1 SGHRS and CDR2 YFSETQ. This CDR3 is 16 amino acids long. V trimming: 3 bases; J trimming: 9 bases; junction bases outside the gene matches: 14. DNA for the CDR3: TGCGCCAGCAGCTCACCCACTACGGGAGGGATAGGTGAGCAGTTCTTC. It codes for CASSSPTTGGIGEQFF.

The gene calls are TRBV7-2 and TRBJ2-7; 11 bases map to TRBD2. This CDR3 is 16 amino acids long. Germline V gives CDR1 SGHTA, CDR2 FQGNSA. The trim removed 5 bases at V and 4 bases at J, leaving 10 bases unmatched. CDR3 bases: TGTGCCAGCAGCACGTATGGGACTAGCGGTGGTTACGAGCAGTACTTC. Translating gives CASSTYGTSGGYEQYF.

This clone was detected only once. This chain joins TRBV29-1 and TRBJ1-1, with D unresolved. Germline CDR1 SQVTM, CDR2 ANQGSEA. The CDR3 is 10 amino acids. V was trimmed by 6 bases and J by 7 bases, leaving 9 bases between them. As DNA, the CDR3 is TGCAGCGTATGGGGAGATGAAGCTTTCTTT. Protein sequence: CSVWGDEAFF.

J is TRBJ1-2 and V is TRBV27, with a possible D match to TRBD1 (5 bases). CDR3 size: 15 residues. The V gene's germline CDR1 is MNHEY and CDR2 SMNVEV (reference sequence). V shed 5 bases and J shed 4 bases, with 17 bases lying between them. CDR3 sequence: CASSPGEGPFYGYTF. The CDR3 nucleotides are TGTGCCAGCAGTCCGGGGGAAGGACCCTTCTATGGCTACACCTTC.

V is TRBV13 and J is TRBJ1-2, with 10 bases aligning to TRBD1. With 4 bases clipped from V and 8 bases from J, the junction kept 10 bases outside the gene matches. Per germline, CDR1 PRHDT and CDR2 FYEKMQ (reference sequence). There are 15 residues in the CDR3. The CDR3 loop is CASSSTGGGSWGYTF. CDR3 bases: TGTGCCAGCAGCTCGACAGGGGGCGGCTCTTGGGGCTACACCTTC.

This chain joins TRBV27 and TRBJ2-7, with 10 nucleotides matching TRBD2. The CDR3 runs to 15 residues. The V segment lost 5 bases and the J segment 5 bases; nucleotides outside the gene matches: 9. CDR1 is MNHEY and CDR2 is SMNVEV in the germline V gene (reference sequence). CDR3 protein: CASSNAPSGSNEQYF. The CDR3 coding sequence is TGTGCCAGCAGTAACGCCCCTAGCGGGAGTAACGAGCAGTACTTC.

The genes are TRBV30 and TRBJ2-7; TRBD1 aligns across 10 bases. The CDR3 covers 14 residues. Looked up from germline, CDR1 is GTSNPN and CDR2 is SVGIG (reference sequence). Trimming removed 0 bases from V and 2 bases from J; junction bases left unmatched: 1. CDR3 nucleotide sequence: TGTGCCTGGAGTGTCGGGACAGGGGCCTACGAGCAGTACTTC. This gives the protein CAWSVGTGAYEQYF. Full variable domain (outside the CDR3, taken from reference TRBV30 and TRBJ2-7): SQTIHQWPATLVQPVGSPLSLECTVEGTSNPNLYWYRQAAGRGLQLLFYSVGIGQISSEVPQNLSASRPQDRQFILSSKKLLLSDSGFYLCAWSVGTGAYEQYFGPGTRLTVT.

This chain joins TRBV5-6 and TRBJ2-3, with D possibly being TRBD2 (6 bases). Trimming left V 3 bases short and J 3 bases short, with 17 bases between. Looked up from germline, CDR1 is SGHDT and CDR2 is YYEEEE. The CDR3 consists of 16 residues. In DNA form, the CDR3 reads TGTGCCAGCAGCTGGGAGGCAGGGAGAGTGACAGATACGCAGTATTTT. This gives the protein CASSWEAGRVTDTQYF.

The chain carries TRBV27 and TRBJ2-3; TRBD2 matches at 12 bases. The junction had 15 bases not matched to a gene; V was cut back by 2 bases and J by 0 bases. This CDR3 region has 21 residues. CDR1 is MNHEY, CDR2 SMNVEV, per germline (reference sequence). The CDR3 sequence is CASSLHGVGLAGPTSTDTQYF. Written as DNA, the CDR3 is TGTGCCAGCAGTTTACACGGGGTCGGACTAGCGGGACCCACTAGCACAGATACGCAGTATTTT.

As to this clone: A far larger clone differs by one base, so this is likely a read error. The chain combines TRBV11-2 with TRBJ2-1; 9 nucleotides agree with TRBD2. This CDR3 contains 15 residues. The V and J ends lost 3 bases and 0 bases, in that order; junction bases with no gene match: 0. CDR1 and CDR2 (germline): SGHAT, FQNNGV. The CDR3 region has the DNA TGTGCCAGCAGCTTTAGCGGGAGCTCCTACAATGAGCAGTTCTTC. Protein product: CASSFSGSSYNEQFF. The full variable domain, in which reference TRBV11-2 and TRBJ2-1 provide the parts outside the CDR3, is EAGVAQSPRYKIIEKRQSVAFWCNPISGHATLYWYQQILGQGPKLLIQFQNNGVVDDSQLPKDRFSAERLKGVDSTLKIQPAKLEDSAVYLCASSFSGSSYNEQFFGPGTRLTVL.

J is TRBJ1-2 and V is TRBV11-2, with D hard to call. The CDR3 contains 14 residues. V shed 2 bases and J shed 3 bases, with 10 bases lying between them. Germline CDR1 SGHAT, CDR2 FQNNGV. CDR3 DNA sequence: TGTGCCAGCAGCTTAAGGTTCCTAGACTATGGCTACACCTTC. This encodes CASSLRFLDYGYTF.

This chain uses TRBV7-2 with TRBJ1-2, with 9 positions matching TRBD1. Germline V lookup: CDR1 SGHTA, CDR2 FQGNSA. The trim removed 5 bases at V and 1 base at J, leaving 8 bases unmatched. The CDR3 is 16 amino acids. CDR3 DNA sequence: TGTGCCAGCAGCGATCGGGACAGGGTTTTTAACTATGGCTACACCTTC. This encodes CASSDRDRVFNYGYTF. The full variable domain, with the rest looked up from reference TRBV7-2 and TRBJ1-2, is GAGVSQSPSNKVTEKGKDVELRCDPISGHTALYWYRQSLGQGLEFLIYFQGNSAPDKSGLPSDRFSAERTGGSVSTLTIQRTQQEDSAVYLCASSDRDRVFNYGYTFGSGTRLTVV.

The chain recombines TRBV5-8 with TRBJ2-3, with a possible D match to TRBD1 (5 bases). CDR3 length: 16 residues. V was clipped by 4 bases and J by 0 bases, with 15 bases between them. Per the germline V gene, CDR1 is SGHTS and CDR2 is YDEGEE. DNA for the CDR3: TGTGCCAGCAGCACCCCAGGGTTTTCTAGCACAGATACGCAGTATTTT. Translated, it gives CASSTPGFSSTDTQYF.

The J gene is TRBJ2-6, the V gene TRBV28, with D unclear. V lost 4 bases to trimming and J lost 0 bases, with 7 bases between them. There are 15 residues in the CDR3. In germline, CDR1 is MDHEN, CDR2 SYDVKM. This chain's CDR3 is CASSSGPSGANVLTF. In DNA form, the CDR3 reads TGTGCCAGCAGTTCTGGCCCCTCTGGGGCCAACGTCCTGACTTTC. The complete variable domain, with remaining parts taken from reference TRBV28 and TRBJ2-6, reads DVKVTQSSRYLVKRTGEKVFLECVQDMDHENMFWYRQDPGLGLRLIYFSYDVKMKEKGDIPEGYSVSREKKERFSLILESASTNQTSMYLCASSSGPSGANVLTFGAGSRLTVL.

CDR3 DNA: TGTGCCAGCAAGAAAGAGGCTAGCGTTATGACCGGGGAGCTGTTTTTT. Translated: CASKKEASVMTGELFF. The V call is TRBV21-1, the J call TRBJ2-2; whether TRBD2, the table's D call, matches the DNA was not checked. TRBV21-1 counts as a pseudogene. The CDR3 runs to 16 residues.